This passage covers 32 T cell receptor beta chains from one sample sequenced in a study of CD8 T cells in Susac syndrome. Roughly 0.5 to 1 ug RNA was reverse transcribed with random hexamers. TCRdb processed the immunoSEQ multiplex PCR reads anew with MiXCR; each CDR3 protein has one entry. The sample includes some 240,000 distinct CDR3 sequences, about 96% of them seen just once. Sequencing used CD4+ T cells from PBMCs. These receptors originate from a human donor with Susac syndrome.

The chain recombines TRBV5-1 with TRBJ2-1, with 12 bases that match TRBD2. CDR3 length: 15 amino acids. Germline V lookup: CDR1 SGHRS, CDR2 YFSETQ. The J segment lost 8 bases and the V segment lost 0 bases, leaving 3 bases of the junction unmatched. In DNA, the CDR3 is TGCGCCAGCAGCTTGGTGGCTAGCGGGAGGGATGAGCAGTTCTTC. This codes for CASSLVASGRDEQFF.

The V gene is TRBV30, the J gene TRBJ2-7; D may be TRBD2 (5 bases). The CDR3 spans 11 residues. The germline gives CDR1 GTSNPN, CDR2 SVGIG (reference sequence). The CDR3 here is CAAGSREEQYF. CDR3 sequence (DNA): TGTGCTGCCGGATCAAGGGAGGAGCAGTACTTC.

This clonotype was detected only once. The chain employs TRBV29-1 and TRBJ1-2; no clear D. There are 15 residues in the CDR3. Deletions cut 0 bases from V and 0 bases from J, with 11 bases between. The germline gives CDR1 SQVTM, CDR2 ANQGSEA. The CDR3 sequence: CSVEDKGSANYGYTF. The CDR3 DNA follows: TGCAGCGTTGAAGATAAAGGGTCAGCTAACTATGGCTACACCTTC.

J is TRBJ2-2 and V is TRBV18; 13 positions agree with TRBD2. Germline V gene data show CDR1 as KGHSH and CDR2 as LQKENI. There are 17 residues in the CDR3. The V gene end was trimmed by 6 bases and the J gene end by 1 base; junction bases not matched to a gene: 5. In DNA, the CDR3 is TGTGCCAGCTCCCTGGGACTAGCGGGATTGAACACCGGGGAGCTGTTTTTT. It codes for CASSLGLAGLNTGELFF.

Written as DNA, the CDR3 is TGCAGCCCTACGGACGTACTGAACACTGAAGCTTTCTTT. Translating gives CSPTDVLNTEAFF. The chain carries TRBV29-1 and TRBJ1-1; no firm D call. The germline V and J ends were trimmed by 8 bases and 0 bases, with 13 bases remaining between them. Looked up from germline, CDR1 is SQVTM and CDR2 is ANQGSEA. This CDR3 spans 13 amino acids.

The chain uses TRBV7-6 and TRBJ1-2, with D possibly being TRBD1 (5 bases). CDR1 is SGHVS, CDR2 FNYEAQ, per germline. The CDR3 is made up of 14 amino acids. V lost 2 bases to trimming and J lost 3 bases, with 10 bases between them. The CDR3 region is CASSLTTADYGYTF. The CDR3 bases are TGTGCCAGCAGCTTAACGACAGCCGACTATGGCTACACCTTC.

J is TRBJ2-7 and V is TRBV20-1, with 8 bases matching TRBD2. Losses at the gene ends were 1 base for V and 1 base for J; bases not matched to a gene: 6. The CDR3 runs to 15 residues. CDR1 and CDR2 (germline): DFQATT, SNEGSKA (reference sequence). The CDR3 loop reads CSARASGGFSYEQYF. The CDR3 DNA reads TGCAGTGCTAGAGCCAGCGGGGGCTTTTCCTACGAGCAGTACTTC.

In nucleotides, the CDR3 is TGTGCCAGCAGCTTCTGGGGAACTGAAGCTTTCTTT. Protein product: CASSFWGTEAFF. J is TRBJ1-1 and V is TRBV27; no definite D call. This CDR3 is 12 amino acids long. Germline V gene data show CDR1 as MNHEY and CDR2 as SMNVEV (reference sequence). The V and J ends lost 6 bases and 5 bases respectively, with 10 bases between them.

V gene TRBV2 combines with J gene TRBJ1-1, with TRBD1 identical over 10 bases. This CDR3 is 12 amino acids long. Losses at the gene ends were 7 bases for V and 5 bases for J; bases not matched to a gene: 1. Germline V CDR1 and CDR2: SNHLY, FYNNEI. In DNA form, the CDR3 reads TGTGCCAGCAAGGGACAGGGGACTGAAGCTTTCTTT. Protein: CASKGQGTEAFF.

V is TRBV20-1 and J is TRBJ1-2; possibly TRBD1 for D (5 bases). The CDR3 extends over 15 amino acids. Germline V lookup: CDR1 DFQATT, CDR2 SNEGSKA (reference sequence). V was pared by 5 bases and J by 1 base, with 17 bases between. This CDR3 is CSAPARDVLNYGYTF. For the CDR3, the DNA is TGCAGTGCTCCCGCCCGGGACGTACTTAACTATGGCTACACCTTC.

The chain combines TRBV7-8 with TRBJ2-3; 9 positions match TRBD2. Looked up from germline, CDR1 is SGHVS and CDR2 is FQNEAQ. Unmatched junction bases numbered 5, after V lost 0 bases and J lost 4 bases. CDR3 length: 16 residues. In DNA, the CDR3 is TGTGCCAGCAGCTTAGCTGCGGGAGGGGGTTCAGATACGCAGTATTTT. Amino acid sequence: CASSLAAGGGSDTQYF. Based on the CDR3 plus reference TRBV7-8 and TRBJ2-3, the full variable domain is GAGVSQSPRYKVAKRGQDVALRCDPISGHVSLFWYQQALGQGPEFLTYFQNEAQLDKSGLPSDRFFAERPEGSVSTLKIQRTQQEDSAVYLCASSLAAGGGSDTQYFGPGTRLTVL.

The V call is TRBV27, the J call TRBJ1-1; the D gene is possibly TRBD1 (5 bases). V lost 1 base and J 5 bases, leaving 17 bases between the germline ends. This CDR3 region has 16 residues. The V gene's germline CDR1 is MNHEY and CDR2 SMNVEV (reference sequence). DNA of the CDR3: TGTGCCAGCAGTTTATTCAAGGGGCGCGGAGAGACTGAAGCTTTCTTT. Protein sequence: CASSLFKGRGETEAFF.

In this sample, this clonotype turned up once. The rearrangement uses TRBV3-1 and TRBJ1-1; D remains ambiguous. Germline V gives CDR1 LGHDT, CDR2 YNNKEL (reference sequence). The germline V and J ends were trimmed by 4 bases and 2 bases, with 14 bases remaining between them. This CDR3 comprises 15 residues. Written as DNA, the CDR3 is TGTGCCAGCAGCCGAGAGTTGGATCCCAACACTGAAGCTTTCTTT. Its translation is CASSRELDPNTEAFF.

V is TRBV5-1 and J is TRBJ2-1; D ambiguous. Looked up from germline, CDR1 is SGHRS and CDR2 is YFSETQ. This CDR3 spans 12 amino acids. Trimming stripped 5 bases from V and 8 bases from J, with 11 bases between. The chain's CDR3 is CASRIMVDEQFF. The DNA for the CDR3 is TGCGCCAGCAGGATCATGGTCGATGAGCAGTTCTTC.

This chain links TRBV20-1 with TRBJ2-1, with D maybe TRBD2 (6 bases). V lost 3 bases to trimming and J lost 4 bases, with 19 bases between them. CDR1 and CDR2 (germline): DFQATT, SNEGSKA (reference sequence). This CDR3 region has 16 residues. CDR3 coding DNA: TGCAGTGCTAGGAGCCCCGGGAGCGGAGAGTACAATGAGCAGTTCTTC. Protein: CSARSPGSGEYNEQFF.

This rearrangement joins TRBV29-1 to TRBJ2-7; 13 bases are a match to TRBD2. The CDR3 consists of 13 residues. Germline values: CDR1 SQVTM, CDR2 ANQGSEA. Unmatched junction bases numbered 2, after V lost 5 bases and J lost 4 bases. CDR3 residues: CSVKGLAGYEQYF. For the CDR3, the DNA is TGCAGCGTTAAGGGACTAGCGGGGTACGAGCAGTACTTC.

The V gene is TRBV3-1, the J gene TRBJ1-3; no reliable D call. The CDR3 spans 12 residues. Germline loops: CDR1 LGHDT, CDR2 YNNKEL (reference sequence). V dropped 6 bases and J dropped 0 bases, with 3 bases sitting between them. Written as DNA, the CDR3 is TGTGCCAGCAGGGCCTCTGGAAACACCATATATTTT. Amino acid sequence: CASRASGNTIYF. The variable domain in full, completed from reference TRBV3-1 and TRBJ1-3, reads DTAVSQTPKYLVTQMGNDKSIKCEQNLGHDTMYWYKQDSKKFLKIMFSYNNKELIINETVPNRFSPKSPDKAHLNLHINSLELGDSAVYFCASRASGNTIYFGEGSWLTVV.

The chain is built from TRBV3-1 and TRBJ2-7; D may be TRBD1 (5 bases). The CDR3 is made up of 14 amino acids. Germline V gene sequence: CDR1 LGHDT, CDR2 YNNKEL (reference sequence). V was pared by 0 bases and J by 3 bases, with 9 bases between. CDR3 DNA sequence: TGTGCCAGCAGCCAAGATTGGCAGGGCTACGAGCAGTACTTC. This codes for CASSQDWQGYEQYF.

The CDR3 region is CSVERQGEQKETQYF. The DNA of the CDR3 is TGCAGCGTTGAGCGGCAAGGGGAACAAAAAGAGACCCAGTACTTC. V and J are TRBV29-1 and TRBJ2-5; perhaps TRBD1 as D (5 bases). This CDR3 contains 15 residues. The V end lost 3 bases, the J end lost 3 bases, and 17 bases lay between the germline ends. Germline values: CDR1 SQVTM, CDR2 ANQGSEA. The full variable domain, rest sourced from reference TRBV29-1 and TRBJ2-5, is SAVISQKPSRDICQRGTSLTIQCQVDSQVTMMFWYRQQPGQSLTLIATANQGSEATYESGFVIDKFPISRPNLTFSTLTVSNMSPEDSSIYLCSVERQGEQKETQYFGPGTRLLVL.

The V and J genes are TRBV29-1 and TRBJ2-3, with 9 bases lining up with TRBD2. Germline V gives CDR1 SQVTM, CDR2 ANQGSEA. The CDR3 extends over 14 amino acids. The V and J ends lost 2 bases and 1 base, in that order; junction bases with no gene match: 1. CDR3 sequence reads: CSVERTSGTDTQYF. The CDR3 nucleotides read TGCAGCGTTGAAAGGACTAGCGGCACAGATACGCAGTATTTT.

The chain recombines TRBV2 with TRBJ1-2; the D gene is possibly TRBD1 (5 bases). Per germline, CDR1 SNHLY and CDR2 FYNNEI. Trimming shortened V by 1 base and J by 7 bases, and 10 bases separated the two germline ends. The CDR3 loop spans 13 amino acids. CDR3 DNA: TGTGCCAGCAGTGAAGGGCGGGGGAGTGGCTACACCTTC. This translates into CASSEGRGSGYTF.

The chain couples TRBV28 to TRBJ1-2; a weak D match, TRBD1 (6 bases). CDR1 and CDR2 from the germline V gene are MDHEN and SYDVKM. The length of the CDR3 is 15 residues. V lost 6 bases and J lost 2, with 16 bases in between. CDR3 sequence reads: CASSLPGTPNYGYTF. The CDR3 DNA reads as TGTGCCAGCAGCCTTCCTGGGACACCCAACTATGGCTACACCTTC.

The V and J genes are TRBV20-1 and TRBJ2-2; 7 bases match TRBD2. The CDR3 length is 13 residues. The V gene's germline CDR1 is DFQATT and CDR2 SNEGSKA (reference sequence). The CDR3, as DNA: TGCAGCGCCTGGGGGGGAGACCCCGGGGAGCTGTTTTTT. Translation gives CSAWGGDPGELFF.

The genes are TRBV20-1 and TRBJ2-1, with D maybe TRBD2 (5 bases). The V gene's germline CDR1 is DFQATT and CDR2 SNEGSKA (reference sequence). Deletions cut 3 bases from V and 5 bases from J, with 11 bases between. The CDR3 consists of 13 residues. The CDR3: CSARTTNDNEQFF. CDR3 DNA: TGCAGTGCTAGGACTACTAACGACAATGAGCAGTTCTTC.

This chain's CDR3 is CASSVGKTAGRYEQYF. Written as DNA, the CDR3 is TGTGCCAGCAGCGTAGGGAAAACAGCGGGCCGCTACGAGCAGTACTTC. V gene TRBV9 combines with J gene TRBJ2-7, with D perhaps TRBD2 (6 bases). The CDR3 is 16 amino acids. Germline V gene lookup returns CDR1 SGDLS and CDR2 YYNGEE. V was shortened by 0 bases and J by 3 bases, with 16 bases between the two germline ends.

This clonotype has more than one count but fewer than ten. The CDR3 DNA follows: TGTGCCAGCAGTTTGCGGGGGCCAGATACGCAGTATTTT. It is translated as CASSLRGPDTQYF. The chain employs TRBV28 and TRBJ2-3; possible D gene TRBD2, 7 bases. Germline V gene data show CDR1 as MDHEN and CDR2 as SYDVKM. V lost 3 bases and J 4 bases, leaving 8 bases between the germline ends. The CDR3 has 13 amino acids.

This chain connects TRBV20-1 to TRBJ2-7; no clear D gene. This CDR3 comprises 13 residues. Germline loops: CDR1 DFQATT, CDR2 SNEGSKA (reference sequence). The V end was cut by 7 bases, the J end by 2 bases, with 15 bases between. Here the CDR3 DNA reads TGCAGTGTAGATGGGAAATTCACCTACGAGCAGTACTTC. As protein: CSVDGKFTYEQYF.

The CDR3 nucleotides read TGCAGCGTTGATAGCCAGCTAGCGGGAGAGTACAATGAGCAGTTCTTC. Translated, it gives CSVDSQLAGEYNEQFF. The rearrangement links TRBV29-1 to TRBJ2-1; TRBD2 matches 10 bases. This CDR3 is 16 amino acids long. V gave up 3 bases and J gave up 4 bases; unmatched junction bases: 9. Germline assignment: CDR1 SQVTM and CDR2 ANQGSEA.

The V and J genes are TRBV6-4 and TRBJ2-3; the D is unclear. This CDR3 comprises 14 residues. Trimming took off 2 bases at V and 10 bases at J, with 16 bases between the two ends. CDR1 MRHNA and CDR2 SNTAGT come from the germline V gene. The CDR3 protein is CASSDRLRTRSQYF. CDR3 nucleotides: TGTGCCAGCAGTGACCGGCTTCGAACCCGGTCGCAGTATTTT.

This clonotype was picked up one time. V and J are TRBV20-1 and TRBJ1-2; D is unresolved. V was clipped by 1 base and J by 2 bases, with 5 bases between them. Germline V gene sequence: CDR1 DFQATT, CDR2 SNEGSKA (reference sequence). CDR3 length: 12 amino acids. In nucleotides, the CDR3 is TGCAGTGCTAGAGTTGGGAACTATGGCTACACCTTC. Amino acids: CSARVGNYGYTF.

This clonotype was seen only once. The rearrangement uses TRBV19 and TRBJ1-5; a weak D match, TRBD1 (5 bases). In germline, CDR1 is LNHDA, CDR2 SQIVND (reference sequence). CDR3 length: 15 residues. The V end was cut by 5 bases, the J end by 5 bases, with 16 bases between. CDR3 sequence: CASSSSGLQDQPQHF. The DNA of the CDR3 is TGTGCCAGTAGTTCCTCAGGGTTACAGGATCAGCCCCAGCATTTT.

This clonotype turned up a few times. This chain uses TRBV30 with TRBJ1-2; unclear D gene. The germline gives CDR1 GTSNPN, CDR2 SVGIG (reference sequence). V was shortened by 1 base and J by 4 bases, with 13 bases between the two germline ends. This CDR3 has 14 residues. The CDR3 DNA reads as TGTGCCTGGAGTGGGACGATGACTTTCTATGGCTACACCTTC. Translation gives CAWSGTMTFYGYTF. The whole variable domain, filled in from reference TRBV30 and TRBJ1-2, reads SQTIHQWPATLVQPVGSPLSLECTVEGTSNPNLYWYRQAAGRGLQLLFYSVGIGQISSEVPQNLSASRPQDRQFILSSKKLLLSDSGFYLCAWSGTMTFYGYTFGSGTRLTVV.